This paragraph reports one T cell receptor beta chain. Its antigen is unidentified. Germline assignment: CDR1 LGHNA and CDR2 YNFKEQ. There are 14 residues in the CDR3. V trimming: 4 bases; J trimming: 10 bases; junction bases outside the gene matches: 7. The sample comes from a study of blood T cells in healthy people across ages. Study-wide results and caveats: The lack of PBMC sorting stopped any conclusive naive versus antigen-experienced comparison.

Primed by a sample-barcoded 5' primer and a J-beta primer mix, a second PCR proceeded for 7 to 11 cycles. Via MiXCR, TCRdb re-called the 5' RACE reads, giving one row per CDR3 protein. The table lists about 1.4 million distinct CDR3 sequences, 59% of them singletons, with 5.5% to 8% in the top ten. The sample providers were healthy Caucasian people from Russia, aged about 6 to 95. This clonotype originated in a young man in good health. Material for sequencing was blood. V gene TRBV4-2 combines with J gene TRBJ1-4; TRBD1 matches at 9 bases. The CDR3, as DNA: TGTGCCAGCAGCCCGGGACAGGGATCCGGAAAACTGTTTTTT. Translating it yields CASSPGQGSGKLFF.